This TCR beta chain was sequenced in a study of cytomegalovirus exposure and HLA in healthy donors. Remarks on this clone: Its target is not known.

V was pared by 0 bases and J by 3 bases, with 13 bases between. CDR3 length: 15 amino acids. Germline loops: CDR1 SGHRS, CDR2 YFSETQ. Study-wide findings and caveats: As a later analysis showed, a missense DCLRE1C variant was linked to trimming of TCR beta V- and J-genes. With high specificity and sensitivity, the classifier reportedly diagnosed cytomegalovirus status.

The PCR employed 60 Vbeta primers together with 13 Jbeta primers. Only in-frame clones appear in the TCRdb table, and some are missing; sequencing was by immunoSEQ multiplex PCR. In the table there are 200,000 to 250,000 clones, 82% of which are singletons. The chain couples TRBV5-1 to TRBJ2-7; D is possibly TRBD2 (7 bases). This clonotype was obtained from a woman aged 40 to 50 in good health and CMV-seropositive. The specimen sequenced was PBMCs. CDR3 loop: CASSLVEGGNYEQYF. In DNA form, the CDR3 reads TGCGCCAGCAGCTTGGTGGAGGGGGGGAACTACGAGCAGTACTTC.